The TCR beta chain under discussion was sequenced for a study of CD8 T cells in Susac syndrome. Sequencing targeted TCR beta in blood CD8+ and CD4+ T cells. Controls matched for age and sex were healthy donors. Both CD4+ and CD8+ T cells were negatively isolated, and TEMRA cells underwent FACS enrichment. This CDR3 has 13 residues. Per the germline V gene, CDR1 is GTSNPN and CDR2 is SVGIG (reference sequence). The germline V and J ends were trimmed by 2 bases and 4 bases, with 9 bases remaining between them. 0.5 to 1 ug RNA was reverse transcribed with random hexamers. The authors amplified TCR beta CDR3 across 54 Vbeta and 13 Jbeta using immunoSEQ multiplex PCR. TCRdb re-called the immunoSEQ multiplex PCR reads through MiXCR, storing one row per CDR3 protein. The sample holds approximately 160,000 distinct CDR3 sequences, approximately 92% seen once.

What was sequenced was CD4+ T cells from PBMCs. V gene TRBV30 combines with J gene TRBJ1-5; D perhaps matches TRBD1 (6 bases). The receptor was derived from a human donor in good health. CDR3 protein: CAWSKGENQPQHF. CDR3 coding DNA: TGTGCCTGGAGTAAGGGGGAGAATCAGCCCCAGCATTTT.